This paragraph covers one T cell receptor (beta chain) sequence. This clone was detected only a few times. Which antigen it targets is not known. There are no base qualities to consult, and no much larger clone falls within one base. Reading from cysteine to phenylalanine, the CDR3 counts 13 amino acids. The only DNA kept is the CDR3, 39 bases in frame from the first base. V is reduced by 0 bases and J by 6 bases, leaving a spacing of 8 bases between them. The CDR1 and CDR2 encoded by the germline V gene are MGHRA and YSYEKL. The data are from a study of lymphopenia after photon versus proton radiotherapy (dated by TCRdb to the late 2010s). About the study as a whole: The study compared the immunological effects of photon versus proton radiation therapy in patients with gastrointestinal tumors who developed high-grade lymphopenia. The study aimed to characterize how the two radiation modalities differ in their impact on the immune system. A cohort of some 19 patients with gastrointestinal tumors who received either photon or proton therapy and subsequently developed lymphopenia was included. General findings and caveats noted by the study authors: Once the lymphocyte count had reached its nadir, the repertoires of photon-treated patients showed oligoclonal expansion, particularly of CD8+ Temra cells, and this expansion drove the decline in diversity. During treatment, patients who received proton therapy stayed relatively stable, whereas patients who received photon therapy lost naive T cells and TCR diversity and gained effector/memory populations. The survival association was assessed only in patients who died, and better survival with proton therapy was presented by the authors as a possibility rather than a demonstrated result. Among patients across the cohort who died, overall survival time showed an inverse correlation with a larger post-nadir drop in TCR diversity.

The library was prepared using the immunoSEQ multiplex PCR assay. T cell repertoires were profiled by deep sequencing of rearranged TCR beta loci, alongside multiparametric flow cytometry. TCRdb retrieved this table from immuneACCESS and kept in-frame rearrangements only. Not all clones are present; in checked studies, unresolved V genes account for under half, and no reason is known for the remainder. The sample profile shows 50,000 to 65,000 clones; about nine tenths of them were found once. Clones ranked in the top ten supply roughly 13% of the sample. The receptor comes from a man of 80 years or more with esophageal cancer. The sample was peripheral blood, taken from a patient treated with proton-based radiotherapy. Recombination connected TRBV4-1 to TRBJ1-2; no D segment can be confidently identified. The CDR3 sequence is CASSQEVRDGYTF. The bases are TGCGCCAGCAGCCAAGAAGTACGCGATGGCTACACCTTC.